The 11 T cell receptor beta chains listed next were all sequenced from one sample in a study of T cells expressing NK-cell markers (dated by TCRdb to about 2020). The library was made by 5' RACE. The reads were generated on an Illumina HiSeq 2000. After reprocessing by TCRdb, each CDR3 protein sequence is one entry, and no DNA is given. In this sample's table one finds 550,000 to 600,000 distinct CDR3 sequences. Clones ranked in the top ten supply approximately 4% of the sample. The sample taken for sequencing was blood T cells: a sorted CD56 or NKG2C T cell subset, CD4+ or CD8+ T cells, or bulk PBMC T cells (not recorded which). These receptor sequences come from a man between 18 and 35 years old in good health. Donor details come from another sample of the same person, matched by shared clones.

The chain links TRBV25-1 to TRBJ2-4. CDR3 length: 17 amino acids. Germline CDR1 MGHDK, CDR2 SYGVNS. The CDR3 sequence: CASSEFNQGVAKNIQYF.

V and J are TRBV6-2 or TRBV6-3 and TRBJ2-1; the D gene TCRdb calls, TRBD1, cannot be checked with no DNA. CDR1 MNHEY and CDR2 SVGEGT come from the germline V gene. This CDR3 contains 17 residues. CDR3 sequence reads: CASRTGQGALMNNEQFF.

The chain carries TRBV6-2 or TRBV6-3 and TRBJ1-3. This CDR3 has 16 amino acids. The germline V gene has CDR1 MNHEY and CDR2 SVGEGT. The CDR3 reads CASSYGGPHSGNTIYF.

The J gene is TRBJ2-3, the V gene TRBV12-3 or TRBV12-4; TCRdb's D call of TRBD1 is untestable without DNA. The CDR3 sequence is 15 residues long. This CDR3 reads CASRYTGNPTDTQYF.

The J gene is TRBJ1-5, the V gene TRBV20-1. Germline V CDR1 and CDR2: DFQATT, SNEGSKA (reference sequence). There are 15 residues in the CDR3. CDR3 region: CSARLKGWSNQPQHF.

The rearrangement joins TRBV5-6 to TRBJ2-4. The length of the CDR3 is 16 residues. Germline CDR1 SGHDT, CDR2 YYEEEE. The CDR3 spells CASSPRVYLAKNIQYF.

This chain joins TRBV12-3 or TRBV12-4 and TRBJ2-5; lacking DNA, the TRBD2 call made by TCRdb goes unchecked. The CDR3 runs to 17 residues. The CDR3: CASSLELASGTKETQYF.

The V call is TRBV4-2, the J call TRBJ2-1. The germline V gene has CDR1 LGHNA and CDR2 YNFKEQ. The length of the CDR3 is 17 residues. Here the CDR3 reads CASSQDRQDSSYNEQFF.

The chain links TRBV5-1 to TRBJ2-1; no DNA is available, so the TRBD1 call from TCRdb remains unchecked. The CDR3 has 14 amino acids. The germline V gene encodes CDR1 SGHRS and CDR2 YFSETQ. The CDR3 loop is CASSLSWGADEQFF. Based on the CDR3 plus reference TRBV5-1 and TRBJ2-1, the full variable domain is KAGVTQTPRYLIKTRGQQVTLSCSPISGHRSVSWYQQTPGQGLQFLFEYFSETQRNKGNFPGRFSGRQFSNSRSEMNVSTLELGDSALYLCASSLSWGADEQFFGPGTRLTVL.

V is TRBV29-1 and J is TRBJ2-1; TCRdb calls TRBD1, which cannot be checked without DNA. Germline CDR1 is SQVTM and CDR2 is ANQGSEA. The CDR3 sequence is 12 residues long. This chain's CDR3 is CSVHTGRNEQFF.

The chain links TRBV27 to TRBJ2-3; TCRdb's D gene call, TRBD1, goes unchecked for lack of DNA. The CDR3 consists of 13 residues. CDR1 is MNHEY, CDR2 SMNVEV, per germline (reference sequence). CDR3 sequence: CASSLSLGVAQYF.